Included here is one T cell receptor (beta chain) sequence, with context. This record comes from a study of blood T cell repertoires in COVID-19. In the study overall: The cDNA or gDNA used as material had been derived from T cells, B-cell-depleted T cells, or PBMCs.

Data came from immunoSEQ multiplex PCR; TCRdb stores just in-frame clones and leaves some out. The sample records 45,000 to 55,000 clones, around nine tenths being singletons. The length of the CDR3 is 11 residues. Trimming cost V 0 bases and J 7 bases, with 6 bases left between them. Germline V CDR1 and CDR2: GTSNPN, SVGIG (reference sequence). This receptor was identified in a woman in her thirties or forties with active COVID-19. The chain recombines TRBV30 with TRBJ1-1; D unresolved. The sample comprised peripheral blood. The CDR3 bases are TGTGCCTGGAGTGTACGAGTTGAAGCTTTCTTT. This gives the protein CAWSVRVEAFF.